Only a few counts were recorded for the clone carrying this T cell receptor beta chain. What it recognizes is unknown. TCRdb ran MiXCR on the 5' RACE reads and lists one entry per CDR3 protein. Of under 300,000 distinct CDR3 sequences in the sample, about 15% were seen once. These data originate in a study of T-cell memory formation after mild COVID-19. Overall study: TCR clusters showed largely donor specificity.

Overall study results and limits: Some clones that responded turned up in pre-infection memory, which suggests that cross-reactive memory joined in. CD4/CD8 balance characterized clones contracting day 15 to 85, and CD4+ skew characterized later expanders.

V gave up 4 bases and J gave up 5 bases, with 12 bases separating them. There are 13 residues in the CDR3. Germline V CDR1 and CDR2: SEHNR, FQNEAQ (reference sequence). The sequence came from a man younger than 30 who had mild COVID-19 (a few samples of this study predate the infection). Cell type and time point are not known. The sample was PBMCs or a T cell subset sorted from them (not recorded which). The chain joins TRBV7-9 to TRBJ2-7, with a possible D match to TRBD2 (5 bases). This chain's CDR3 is CASSSRGTDEQYF. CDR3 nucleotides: TGTGCCAGCAGCTCACGGGGAACAGACGAGCAGTACTTC.